This TCR beta chain was identified in a study of CD8 T cells in ankylosing spondylitis. Study-wide findings and caveats: Earlier studies detected some motif variants in reactive arthritis synovial fluid and blood. Clones tied to disease were said to be significantly enriched in matched ankylosing spondylitis synovial fluid.

This clonotype has a count of ten or more. Its antigen is not identified. One entry per CDR3 protein, called by TCRdb with MiXCR from the 5' RACE reads. The table shows under 250,000 distinct CDR3 sequences, with roughly 8.2% occurring only once. The sequencing sample was made of blood, either unsorted or a sorted T cell fraction (not recorded which). The sequence derives from a female donor with ankylosing spondylitis or in good health (not recorded which).

The CDR3 DNA reads as TGCGCCAGCAGCTCCACCGGACAGGGAGGTAGCACCGGGGAGCTGTTTTTT. As protein: CASSSTGQGGSTGELFF. The chain recombines TRBV5-1 with TRBJ2-2; 8 bases align to TRBD1. V lost 3 bases to trimming and J lost 4 bases; unmatched junction nucleotides: 11. The V gene's germline CDR1 is SGHRS and CDR2 YFSETQ. CDR3 length: 17 amino acids.